This T cell receptor (beta chain) emerged from a study of Tregs in tolerant kidney transplant recipients. Study-wide points: Activated donor B cell expansion appeared to reveal the most relevant donor-specific TCRbeta repertoire. Biological reproducibility was not directly addressed, but technical replication error appeared minimal.

Measured with immunoSEQ multiplex PCR; TCRdb has only the in-frame clones, and not every one. The data show some 74,000 clones, 91% seen once. With 0 bases removed from V and 0 bases from J, the gap between germline ends came to 4 bases. This CDR3 has 15 residues. CDR1 is SGHRS, CDR2 YFSETQ, per germline. Unstimulated Tregs (CD4+CD25+CD127-) and CD4+CD25- non-Tregs were sorted from PBMCs. As for this clone: Its antigen is unidentified.

V usage is TRBV5-1 and J usage is TRBJ2-6; D gene unclear. This TCR was sampled from a human donor who received a combined kidney and bone marrow transplant. The sample was Tregs from blood, taken before the transplant. CDR3 protein: CASSLGGSGANVLTF. In DNA form, the CDR3 reads TGCGCCAGCAGCTTGGGGGGCTCTGGGGCCAACGTCCTGACTTTC.